This T cell receptor beta chain was identified in a study of beta chain features in type 1 diabetes. Overall study context: Healthy donors and patients had similar age, gender and cell yields. The samples had roughly 110,000,000 sorted cells examined in all.

Trimming removed 0 bases from V and 4 bases from J, with 9 bases in between. The germline V gene has CDR1 MNHNY and CDR2 SVGAGI (reference sequence). The CDR3 is 14 residues long. This clone turned up a few times. Staining for CD45RO/CCR7/CD25/CD127/CD95/CD27 allowed sorting of CD4+ naive, central memory, regulatory and stem cell-like memory cells. The sequenced template was cDNA made from the entire isolated RNA. Repertoires were generated with immunoSEQ multiplex PCR, while TCRdb's copy carries only in-frame clones and drops some. The sample has over 500,000 clones, around 16% seen once. Sequenced material: naive CD4+ T cells from blood. The chain has TRBV6-6 and TRBJ2-5; D perhaps matches TRBD2 (5 bases). This sequence was found in a man in his late teens or twenties in good health. The CDR3 nucleotides read TGTGCCAGCAGTTACTCGACCGCGGGAGAGACCCAGTACTTC. Translation: CASSYSTAGETQYF.